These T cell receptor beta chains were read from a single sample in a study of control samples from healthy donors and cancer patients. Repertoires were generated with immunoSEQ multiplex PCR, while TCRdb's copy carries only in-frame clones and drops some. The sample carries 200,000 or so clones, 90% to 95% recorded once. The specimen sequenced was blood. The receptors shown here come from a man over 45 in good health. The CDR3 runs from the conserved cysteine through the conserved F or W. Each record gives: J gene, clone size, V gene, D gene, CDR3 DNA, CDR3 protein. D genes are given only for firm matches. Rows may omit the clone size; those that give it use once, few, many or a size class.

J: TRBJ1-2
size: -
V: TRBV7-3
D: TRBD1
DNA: TGTGCCAGCAGCTTACGCGACGGGAGTCCGACAGGGGGAAATGGCTACACCTTC
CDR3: CASSLRDGSPTGGNGYTF

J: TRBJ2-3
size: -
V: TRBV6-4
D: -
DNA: TGTGCCAGCAGAGCGTCGACAGGTGGCACAGATACGCAGTATTTT
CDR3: CASRASTGGTDTQYF

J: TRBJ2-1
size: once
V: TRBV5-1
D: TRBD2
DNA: TGCGCCAGCAGCTACGGACTAGCGGGGGGGCTAGACAATGAGCAGTTCTTC
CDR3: CASSYGLAGGLDNEQFF

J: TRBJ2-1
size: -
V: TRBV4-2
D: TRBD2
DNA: TGTGCCAGCAGCCAAGCGGTAGCGGGGAGCTCCTACAATGAGCAGTTCTTC
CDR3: CASSQAVAGSSYNEQFF

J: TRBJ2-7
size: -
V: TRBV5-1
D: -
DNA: TGCGCCAGCAGCTTGGAGCGTTACGAGCAGTACTTC
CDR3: CASSLERYEQYF

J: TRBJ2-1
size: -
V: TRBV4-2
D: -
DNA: TGTGCCAGCAGCCAAGTCCTAGCTAACTCCTACAATGAGCAGTTCTTC
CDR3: CASSQVLANSYNEQFF

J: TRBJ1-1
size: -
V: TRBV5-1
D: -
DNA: TGCGCCAGCAGCTTGGAGGCCCTACGGAACACTGAAGCTTTCTTT
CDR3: CASSLEALRNTEAFF

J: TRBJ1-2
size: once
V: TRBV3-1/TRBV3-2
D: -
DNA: TGTGCCAGCAGGACTCTAACAGAGAGAGGCTACACCTTC
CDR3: CASRTLTERGYTF

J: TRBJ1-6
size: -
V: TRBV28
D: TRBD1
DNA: TGTGCCAGCAGTTTTCCGGGACAGGGTCGTCTTGATAATTCACCCCTCCACTTT
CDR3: CASSFPGQGRLDNSPLHF

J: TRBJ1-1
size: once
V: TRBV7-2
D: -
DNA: TGTGCCAGCACCCTGGACAGCGCCAAAGCTTTCTTT
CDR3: CASTLDSAKAFF

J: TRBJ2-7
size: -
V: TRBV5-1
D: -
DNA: TGCGCCAGCAGCCCGGACAGTCGAAACTACGAGCAGTACTTC
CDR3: CASSPDSRNYEQYF

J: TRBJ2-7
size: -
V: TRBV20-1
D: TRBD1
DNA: TGCAGTGCGGCAGGGGGCAACGAGCAGTACTTC
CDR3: CSAAGGNEQYF

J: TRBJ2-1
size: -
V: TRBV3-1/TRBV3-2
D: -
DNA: TGTGCCAGCAGCCAAGACCTAGGGACCTACAATGAGCAGTTCTTC
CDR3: CASSQDLGTYNEQFF

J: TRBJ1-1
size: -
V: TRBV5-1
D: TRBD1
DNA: TGCGCCAGCAGCTCCTCGACAGGGGGGAACACTGAAGCTTTCTTT
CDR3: CASSSSTGGNTEAFF

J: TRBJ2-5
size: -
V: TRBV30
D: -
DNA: TGTGCCTGGTGGGCAGGCTGGGAGGAGACCCAGTACTTC
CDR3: CAWWAGWEETQYF

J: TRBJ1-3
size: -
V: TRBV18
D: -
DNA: TGTGCCAGCTCACCAGTAGACAGCTCTGGAAACACCATATATTTT
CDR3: CASSPVDSSGNTIYF

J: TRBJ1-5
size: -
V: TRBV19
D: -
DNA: TGTGCCAGTACTGGGCGTGGGGGCAATCAGCCCCAGCATTTT
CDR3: CASTGRGGNQPQHF